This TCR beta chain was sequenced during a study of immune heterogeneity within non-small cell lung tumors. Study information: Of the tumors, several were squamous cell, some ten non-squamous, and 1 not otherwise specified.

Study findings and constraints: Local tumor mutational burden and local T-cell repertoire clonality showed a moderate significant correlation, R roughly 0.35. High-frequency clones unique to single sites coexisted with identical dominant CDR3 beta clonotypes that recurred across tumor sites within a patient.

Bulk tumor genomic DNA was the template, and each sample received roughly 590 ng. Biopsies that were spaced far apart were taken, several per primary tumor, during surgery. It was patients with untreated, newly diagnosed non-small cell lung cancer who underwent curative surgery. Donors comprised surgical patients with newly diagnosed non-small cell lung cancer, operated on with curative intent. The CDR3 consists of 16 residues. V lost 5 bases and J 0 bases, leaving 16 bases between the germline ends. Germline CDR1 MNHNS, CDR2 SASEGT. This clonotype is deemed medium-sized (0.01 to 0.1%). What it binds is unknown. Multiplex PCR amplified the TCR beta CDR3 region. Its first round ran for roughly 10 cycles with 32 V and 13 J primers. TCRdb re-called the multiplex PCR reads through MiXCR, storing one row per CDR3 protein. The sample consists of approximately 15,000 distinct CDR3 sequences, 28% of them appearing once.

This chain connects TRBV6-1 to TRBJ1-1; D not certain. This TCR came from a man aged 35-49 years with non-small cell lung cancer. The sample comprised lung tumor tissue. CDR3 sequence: CASSSRIGQLNTEAFF. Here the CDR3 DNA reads TGTGCCAGCAGTTCCCGGATCGGGCAGCTGAACACTGAAGCTTTCTTT.